The TCR beta chain described here comes from a study of CD8+ T cells in alopecia areata. About the study: Dosing with tofacitinib proceeded for 6 to 18 months, followed by 6 months off drug.

With regard to this clone: The target antigen is unknown.

Trimming removed 5 bases from V and 10 bases from J, with 12 bases in between. The CDR3 loop spans 12 amino acids. The germline V gene has CDR1 SGHTA and CDR2 FQGTGA. Treatment described: oral pan-JAK inhibitor, 5-10 mg twice daily. RNA, once extracted, was reverse transcribed into cDNA for use as the sequencing template. Only in-frame clones appear in the TCRdb table, and some are missing; sequencing was by immunoSEQ multiplex PCR. Here the sample spans around 300,000 clones, roughly 60% being singletons. Study-wide results and limits: Scalp sample sequencing also detects resident alphabeta T cells of normal skin. Clonality was higher in lesional than normal scalp, especially in alopecia totalis/universalis.

The TCR originated in a human donor with alopecia areata. The sequencing used CD4+ T cells sorted from blood, collected between weeks 51 and 54, from a patient treated with tofacitinib. The chain has TRBV7-3 and TRBJ2-1; a possible D gene is TRBD1 (6 bases). CDR3 protein: CASSDRFGEQFF. The CDR3 nucleotides read TGTGCCAGCAGCGACAGGTTCGGGGAGCAGTTCTTC.